This T cell receptor beta chain was observed in a study of Ad26.COV2.S vaccination and SARS-CoV-2 variants. Study-level points and caveats: Reportedly, spike-specific CD8+ and CD4+ T cell responses achieved substantial breadth once vaccination had taken place. Spike-specific TCR breadth was greater after Ad26.COV2.S than placebo. The study found similar non-spike TCR breadth in vaccine and placebo recipients.

V lost 4 bases and J lost 3, with 12 bases in between. Germline CDR1 reads SQVTM; CDR2 reads ANQGSEA. The CDR3 spans 13 residues. In regard to this clone: The antigen remains unidentified.

The sample's treatment: around 19 received Ad26.COV2.S at low or high dose, single or two shots; several received placebo; per-sample allocation not given. Sampling was performed 63 days after the first vaccine or placebo injection. At a Boston site, the person donating was an adult of 18-55 years. TCRdb keeps only in-frame clones here, not all; method: immunoSEQ multiplex PCR. The profile shows some 390,000 clones, about nine tenths of them singletons. The V and J genes are TRBV29-1 and TRBJ1-1; D is ambiguous. The TCR originated in a person aged 18-65 years who received the Ad26.COV2.S COVID-19 vaccine or a placebo. Sequencing used peripheral blood, obtained in a trial of Ad26.COV2.S vaccine versus placebo. This CDR3 is CSVARGLDTEAFF. CDR3 nucleotides: TGCAGCGTTGCCCGCGGGTTGGACACTGAAGCTTTCTTT.